Reported below is one T cell receptor beta chain. The naive CD8 population came from CD45RO-negative cells selected for CCR7, without terminally differentiated effector memory CD45RA+ cells. Data came from immunoSEQ multiplex PCR; TCRdb stores just in-frame clones and leaves some out. The data contain 650,000 to 800,000 clones, 92% of them singletons. The data are from a study of shared clonotypes between healthy human individuals. CDR1 is SGHVS and CDR2 is FNYEAQ in the germline V gene. The junction had 9 bases not matched to a gene; V was cut back by 2 bases and J by 9 bases. The CDR3 spans 17 residues.

Sequenced: naive CD8+ T cells sorted from blood. J is TRBJ2-1 and V is TRBV7-6, with 14 bases that match TRBD2. This clonotype was obtained from a man aged 30 to 39 in good health. The CDR3 protein is CASSLYPGLAGDSEQFF. The DNA of the CDR3 is TGTGCCAGCAGCTTATATCCGGGACTAGCGGGAGATAGTGAGCAGTTCTTC.